Presented here are 32 T cell receptor beta chains from one specimen sequenced in a study of control samples from healthy donors and cancer patients. This table comes from immunoSEQ multiplex PCR, and its TCRdb copy is limited to in-frame clones, with some not included. Among roughly 400,000 clones listed, 90% were seen once. The source material was PBMCs. All receptors come from a man in his forties with head and neck cancer.

The J gene is TRBJ2-2, the V gene TRBV7-3, with 8 positions matching TRBD2. Germline loops: CDR1 SGHTA, CDR2 FQGTGA. This CDR3 is 15 amino acids long. Trimming removed 4 bases from V and 5 bases from J; junction bases left unmatched: 6. The CDR3 coding sequence is TGTGCCAGCAGCTCATCCGCGGGGGGAACCGGGGAGCTGTTTTTT. It translates to CASSSSAGGTGELFF. Looking up the rest from reference TRBV7-3 and TRBJ2-2 gives the full variable domain: GAGVSQTPSNKVTEKGKYVELRCDPISGHTALYWYRQSLGQGPEFLIYFQGTGAADDSGLPNDRFFAVRPEGSVSTLKIQRTERGDSAVYLCASSSSAGGTGELFFGEGSRLTVL.

The V gene is TRBV29-1, the J gene TRBJ2-1, with a weak D call TRBD1 (5 bases). V gave up 8 bases and J gave up 1 base, with 9 bases separating them. Germline CDR1 and CDR2: SQVTM and ANQGSEA. The length of the CDR3 is 12 residues. The CDR3 protein is CSLPGSYNEQFF. Here the CDR3 DNA reads TGCAGCCTACCAGGGTCCTACAATGAGCAGTTCTTC.

The chain joins TRBV2 to TRBJ2-3; D is unresolved. Germline CDR1 is SNHLY and CDR2 is FYNNEI. The CDR3 is 15 amino acids. V was cut by 11 bases and J by 6 bases, with 24 bases left in between. CDR3 DNA: TGTGCCTGCTTGAGAGTGGCGAGAGGTGGGGATACGCAGTATTTT. It codes for CACLRVARGGDTQYF.

CDR3 region: CASSLRGAASDTQYF. DNA of the CDR3: TGTGCCAGCTCACTGCGGGGGGCCGCCTCAGATACGCAGTATTTT. This sequence joins TRBV18 and TRBJ2-3; 8 nucleotides align to TRBD2. The V gene end was trimmed by 4 bases and the J gene end by 4 bases; junction bases not matched to a gene: 7. This CDR3 contains 15 residues. The V gene's germline CDR1 is KGHSH and CDR2 LQKENI.

This chain joins TRBV5-5 and TRBJ1-1; tentatively, D is TRBD1 (6 bases). Trimming cost V 7 bases and J 6 bases, with 13 bases left between them. Per germline, CDR1 SGHKS and CDR2 YYEKEE (reference sequence). This CDR3 region has 12 residues. The CDR3 bases are TGTGCCAGCCATCAGGGGTTGGCTGAAGCTTTCTTT. Amino acids: CASHQGLAEAFF.

J is TRBJ1-1 and V is TRBV6-5; D is unclear. V lost 6 bases and J lost 6, with 17 bases in between. The CDR3 is 14 residues long. Germline V gene data show CDR1 as MNHEY and CDR2 as SVGAGI. The CDR3 protein is CASSWGTNGAEAFF. Here the CDR3 DNA reads TGTGCCAGCAGCTGGGGAACAAATGGGGCTGAAGCTTTCTTT.

With respect to this clone: The same CDR3 arises from other DNA sequences in this sample as well. The chain is built from TRBV6-6 and TRBJ1-2; D remains unclear. The CDR3 is 12 residues long. Germline CDR1 and CDR2: MNHNY and SVGAGI (reference sequence). The V end was cut by 0 bases, the J end by 8 bases, with 7 bases between. The chain's CDR3 is CASSYSKEGYTF. CDR3 nucleotides: TGTGCCAGCAGTTACTCAAAGGAAGGCTACACCTTC.

The chain recombines TRBV5-1 with TRBJ2-7; 10 positions match TRBD2. The CDR3 sequence is 15 residues long. The V gene's germline CDR1 is SGHRS and CDR2 YFSETQ. The trim removed 5 bases at V and 4 bases at J, leaving 9 bases unmatched. The CDR3, as DNA: TGCGCCAGCAGATCCCTAGCGGGAGATTTGTACGAGCAGTACTTC. Protein product: CASRSLAGDLYEQYF.

The V gene is TRBV30, the J gene TRBJ1-1; TRBD1 is a possible D gene (5 bases). The CDR3 loop spans 13 amino acids. Trimming took 4 bases from V and 0 from J, leaving 9 bases between them. Germline V CDR1 and CDR2: GTSNPN, SVGIG (reference sequence). CDR3 in amino acids: CAWNGHLNTEAFF. The CDR3 DNA sequence: TGTGCCTGGAACGGACACCTGAACACTGAAGCTTTCTTT.

The chain links TRBV2 to TRBJ1-4; TRBD1 is a possible D gene (5 bases). This CDR3 comprises 15 residues. With 6 bases removed from V and 0 bases from J, the gap between germline ends came to 11 bases. The germline gives CDR1 SNHLY, CDR2 FYNNEI. The CDR3 DNA reads TGTGCCAGCAGCCCCGGGGGGGCAACTAATGAAAAACTGTTTTTT. Amino acid sequence: CASSPGGATNEKLFF.

The chain has TRBV5-4 and TRBJ1-1; the match to TRBD1 covers 7 bases. V was clipped by 4 bases and J by 1 base; unmatched bases: 7. Germline-derived CDR1 and CDR2 are SGHNT and YYREEE (reference sequence). The CDR3 is 15 residues long. CDR3 bases: TGTGCCAGCAGCCCTGAGGGACAGAAGAACACTGAAGCTTTCTTT. Translation: CASSPEGQKNTEAFF.

The genes are TRBV6-1 and TRBJ1-4; D is ambiguous. With 2 bases removed from V and 10 bases from J, the gap between germline ends came to 8 bases. The CDR3 contains 12 residues. CDR1 and CDR2 (germline): MNHNS, SASEGT. This CDR3 reads CASSELGGKLFF. CDR3 nucleotide sequence: TGTGCCAGCAGTGAACTCGGTGGAAAACTGTTTTTT.

This clone was counted once. This sequence joins TRBV5-1 and TRBJ1-1; possible D gene TRBD1, 6 bases. Germline V gene sequence: CDR1 SGHRS, CDR2 YFSETQ. The CDR3 length is 13 residues. V was clipped by 5 bases and J by 1 base, with 9 bases between them. The CDR3: CASRQTGNTEAFF. The DNA for the CDR3 is TGCGCCAGCAGGCAGACAGGGAACACTGAAGCTTTCTTT.

Turning to this clone: The identical CDR3 is also encoded by other nucleotide sequences in the sample. The CDR3 DNA sequence: TGCAGCGGGGGACAGGGGGCGGGGGGCACTGAAGCTTTCTTT. Its translation: CSGGQGAGGTEAFF. The V call is TRBV29-1, the J call TRBJ1-1; 12 bases agree with TRBD1. The V and J ends lost 7 bases and 4 bases, in that order; junction bases with no gene match: 7. Germline CDR1 SQVTM, CDR2 ANQGSEA. CDR3 size: 14 residues.

This clone has only one observation. The chain has TRBV9 and TRBJ2-7, with a tentative D call TRBD2 (6 bases). The CDR3 is 15 amino acids. Trimming stripped 3 bases from V and 0 bases from J, with 13 bases between. Germline CDR1 and CDR2: SGDLS and YYNGEE. DNA for the CDR3: TGTGCCAGCAGCGAAGAGGAGGGACTCTCCTACGAGCAGTACTTC. Its protein is CASSEEEGLSYEQYF.

The V gene is TRBV7-9, the J gene TRBJ2-3; 13 nucleotides line up with TRBD2. With 6 bases clipped from V and 2 bases from J, the junction kept 5 bases outside the gene matches. The CDR3 length is 16 residues. Germline CDR1 and CDR2: SEHNR and FQNEAQ (reference sequence). The CDR3 DNA is TGTGCCAGCAGACCTGGGACTAGCGGGGACACAGATACGCAGTATTTT. Translating gives CASRPGTSGDTDTQYF.

This rearrangement joins TRBV11-2 to TRBJ2-7, with D possibly being TRBD1 or TRBD2 (5 bases each). The CDR3 spans 16 residues. V was trimmed by 5 bases and J by 3 bases, leaving 20 bases between them. Germline V gene lookup returns CDR1 SGHAT and CDR2 FQNNGV. The CDR3 nucleotides read TGTGCCAGCAGCCCCCGGGGCGGTACCAACAACTACGAGCAGTACTTC. As protein: CASSPRGGTNNYEQYF.

The chain employs TRBV11-2 and TRBJ2-1; 11 bases align to TRBD2. Germline V lookup: CDR1 SGHAT, CDR2 FQNNGV. The J segment lost 4 bases and the V segment lost 6 bases, leaving 5 bases of the junction unmatched. The CDR3 is 15 amino acids. CDR3 amino acids: CASRPSSGGYNEQFF. CDR3 coding DNA: TGTGCCAGCAGACCCTCTAGCGGGGGGTACAATGAGCAGTTCTTC. The variable domain in full, completed from reference TRBV11-2 and TRBJ2-1, reads EAGVAQSPRYKIIEKRQSVAFWCNPISGHATLYWYQQILGQGPKLLIQFQNNGVVDDSQLPKDRFSAERLKGVDSTLKIQPAKLEDSAVYLCASRPSSGGYNEQFFGPGTRLTVL.

The chain joins TRBV19 to TRBJ1-5, with D unclear. This CDR3 has 15 residues. Germline values: CDR1 LNHDA, CDR2 SQIVND (reference sequence). V was cut by 4 bases and J by 0 bases, with 10 bases left in between. CDR3 residues: CASSRLTDSNQPQHF. CDR3 in DNA: TGTGCCAGTAGTAGACTCACAGATAGCAATCAGCCCCAGCATTTT.

The genes are TRBV9 and TRBJ2-3; D remains unclear. CDR1 SGDLS and CDR2 YYNGEE come from the germline V gene. The V end was cut by 4 bases, the J end by 3 bases, with 9 bases between. This CDR3 contains 13 residues. This CDR3 reads CASSQGPTDTQYF. For the CDR3, the DNA is TGTGCCAGCAGCCAAGGTCCGACAGATACGCAGTATTTT.

V is TRBV27 and J is TRBJ2-1; 9 positions match TRBD2. J lost 6 bases, V lost 4 bases, and 4 bases had no gene match. CDR1 is MNHEY, CDR2 SMNVEV, per germline (reference sequence). This CDR3 is built from 14 residues. CDR3 residues: CASSWASGTNEQFF. As DNA, the CDR3 is TGTGCCAGCAGTTGGGCTAGCGGGACCAATGAGCAGTTCTTC.

Only one count was recorded for this clone. V gene TRBV9 combines with J gene TRBJ1-5; D uncertain. Between the trimmed V and J ends, which lost 0 bases and 7 bases, there was a span of 11 bases. Germline CDR1 is SGDLS and CDR2 is YYNGEE. CDR3 length: 14 amino acids. DNA for the CDR3: TGTGCCAGCAGCGTAGGTGAGAGCGGGCAGCCCCAGCATTTT. Protein product: CASSVGESGQPQHF.

The chain combines TRBV9 with TRBJ2-5; 8 bases fit TRBD2. After removal of 3 bases from V and 1 base from J, the junction contained 14 bases not matched to a gene. This CDR3 is 18 amino acids long. Germline V gene lookup returns CDR1 SGDLS and CDR2 YYNGEE. The CDR3: CASSGTSQGTRTQETQYF. CDR3 nucleotide sequence: TGTGCCAGCAGCGGGACTAGCCAGGGAACTCGAACCCAAGAGACCCAGTACTTC.

V gene TRBV4-3 combines with J gene TRBJ2-7; no firm D call. The CDR3 sequence is 15 residues long. The ends were cut back, 3 bases at V and 5 bases at J, with 17 bases in the middle. Germline lookup yields CDR1 LGHNA and CDR2 YSLEER. The CDR3 DNA reads TGCGCCAGCAGCCATGTCCGGGCTCCCGAGAACGAGCAGTACTTC. Translating it yields CASSHVRAPENEQYF.

The chain employs TRBV19 and TRBJ2-1, with D perhaps matching TRBD1 (6 bases). The CDR3 has 14 residues. Per the germline V gene, CDR1 is LNHDA and CDR2 is SQIVND (reference sequence). The V gene lost 7 bases and the J gene lost 4 bases, with 14 bases spanning the gap. The CDR3 coding sequence is TGTGCCAGTACCGCTGGGACATTATACAATGAGCAGTTCTTC. It specifies CASTAGTLYNEQFF.

The genes are TRBV28 and TRBJ1-1; D ambiguous. Trimming removed 7 bases at V and 1 base at J, with 16 bases between. Germline CDR1 is MDHEN and CDR2 is SYDVKM. The CDR3 loop spans 15 amino acids. The chain's CDR3 is CASIRRMGGNTEAFF. The CDR3 coding sequence is TGTGCCAGCATCAGACGGATGGGAGGGAACACTGAAGCTTTCTTT.

The CDR3 coding sequence is TGTGCCAGCAGTCTCCTACCGACTAGCGGAATGCAAGAGACCCAGTACTTC. The encoded protein is CASSLLPTSGMQETQYF. The V and J genes are TRBV6-6 and TRBJ2-5, with TRBD2 matching 9 bases. Germline lookup yields CDR1 MNHNY and CDR2 SVGAGI (reference sequence). The ends lost 5 bases at V and 2 bases at J; junction bases unmatched: 12. This CDR3 comprises 17 residues.

The V gene is TRBV24-1, the J gene TRBJ2-2; unclear D gene. CDR1 and CDR2 (germline): KGHDR, SFDVKD. CDR3 length equals 13 residues. V dropped 4 bases and J dropped 0 bases, with 2 bases sitting between them. As DNA, the CDR3 is TGTGCCACCAGTGAACCGAACACCGGGGAGCTGTTTTTT. Protein product: CATSEPNTGELFF.

The chain is built from TRBV5-1 and TRBJ2-7, with a weak D call TRBD1 (5 bases). The CDR3 is 13 residues long. Germline CDR1 reads SGHRS; CDR2 reads YFSETQ. V dropped 2 bases and J dropped 3 bases, with 9 bases sitting between them. The CDR3: CASSLDSYYEQYF. The CDR3 DNA reads TGCGCCAGCAGCTTAGACAGTTACTACGAGCAGTACTTC.

The V gene is TRBV5-4, the J gene TRBJ2-1; TRBD2 agrees at 7 bases. The germline gives CDR1 SGHNT, CDR2 YYREEE (reference sequence). Germline trimming cut 1 base from V and 0 bases from J; bases unmatched to any gene: 4. The CDR3 covers 16 residues. The CDR3 bases are TGTGCCAGCAGCTTGTTGACGGGAGGCTCCTACAATGAGCAGTTCTTC. Amino acids: CASSLLTGGSYNEQFF.

This chain connects TRBV7-3 to TRBJ2-5; D might be TRBD1 (8 bases). The CDR3 spans 17 residues. CDR1 and CDR2 (germline): SGHTA, FQGTGA. V gave up 2 bases and J gave up 1 base, with 17 bases separating them. CDR3 protein: CASSLGTGGVVQETQYF. The CDR3 DNA reads TGTGCCAGCAGCTTAGGAACAGGGGGGGTCGTCCAAGAGACCCAGTACTTC. Full variable domain (outside the CDR3, taken from reference TRBV7-3 and TRBJ2-5): GAGVSQTPSNKVTEKGKYVELRCDPISGHTALYWYRQSLGQGPEFLIYFQGTGAADDSGLPNDRFFAVRPEGSVSTLKIQRTERGDSAVYLCASSLGTGGVVQETQYFGPGTRLLVL.

The chain combines TRBV6-4 with TRBJ1-1; unclear D gene. The CDR3 length is 14 residues. The germline V and J ends were trimmed by 5 bases and 0 bases, with 10 bases remaining between them. The germline V gene encodes CDR1 MRHNA and CDR2 SNTAGT. The CDR3 region is CASSTTPMNTEAFF. The CDR3, as DNA: TGTGCCAGCAGTACCACCCCCATGAACACTGAAGCTTTCTTT.